Following are 27 T cell receptor beta chains from one sample sequenced in a study of CD8 T cells in ankylosing spondylitis. TCRdb processed the 5' RACE reads anew with MiXCR; each CDR3 protein has one entry. The profile shows around 40,000 distinct CDR3 sequences, 2.7% of them singletons. The sample was blood, either unsorted or a sorted T cell fraction (not recorded which). These receptors were obtained from a male donor with ankylosing spondylitis or in good health (not recorded which).

In this sample, this clonotype turned up many times. This rearrangement joins TRBV9 to TRBJ1-2; maybe TRBD1 (6 bases). The CDR3 runs 15 residues. Trimming took 3 bases from V and 4 from J, leaving 16 bases between them. The germline V gene encodes CDR1 SGDLS and CDR2 YYNGEE. The CDR3 region has the DNA TGTGCCAGCAGCGCCCCATCGGCCAGGGGCTATGGCTACACCTTC. Protein: CASSAPSARGYGYTF.

This clonotype was counted a few times. This chain joins TRBV9 and TRBJ2-2; D gene uncertain. V was clipped by 0 bases and J by 4 bases, with 10 bases between them. Germline-derived CDR1 and CDR2 are SGDLS and YYNGEE. The CDR3 consists of 15 residues. CDR3 in amino acids: CASSVGQRVTGELFF. CDR3 bases: TGTGCCAGCAGCGTAGGCCAGCGCGTCACCGGGGAGCTGTTTTTT. Looking up the rest from reference TRBV9 and TRBJ2-2 gives the full variable domain: DSGVTQTPKHLITATGQRVTLRCSPRSGDLSVYWYQQSLDQGLQFLIQYYNGEERAKGNILERFSAQQFPDLHSELNLSSLELGDSALYFCASSVGQRVTGELFFGEGSRLTVL.

This clonotype showed up many times. The chain combines TRBV9 with TRBJ1-2, with D possibly TRBD1 on 5 matching bases. Trimming pared 7 bases from V and 7 bases from J, leaving 14 bases between. The CDR3 consists of 12 residues. Germline V gene data show CDR1 as SGDLS and CDR2 as YYNGEE. CDR3 in DNA: TGTGCCAGCTCCCTTGACGGGGGTGGCTACACCTTC. Translated: CASSLDGGGYTF.

This clonotype was observed many times. V is TRBV9 and J is TRBJ2-1; TRBD2 is a possible D gene (6 bases). This CDR3 spans 15 amino acids. Trimming cost V 4 bases and J 4 bases, with 15 bases left between them. Germline V gives CDR1 SGDLS, CDR2 YYNGEE. The CDR3 sequence: CASSPALAQYNEQFF. The CDR3, as DNA: TGTGCCAGCAGCCCTGCCCTAGCGCAATACAATGAGCAGTTCTTC.

Many counts were recorded for this clonotype. The chain joins TRBV9 to TRBJ1-5, with a possible D match to TRBD1 (6 bases). Germline CDR1 and CDR2: SGDLS and YYNGEE. The germline V and J ends were trimmed by 2 bases and 6 bases, with 15 bases remaining between them. This CDR3 has 15 residues. The CDR3 loop reads CASSVGVGGPQPQHF. The CDR3 DNA reads TGTGCCAGCAGCGTTGGGGTCGGGGGCCCTCAGCCCCAGCATTTT.

This clonotype has a count of ten or more. The rearrangement uses TRBV9 and TRBJ2-3; possibly TRBD1 or TRBD2 for D (5 bases each). This CDR3 has 14 amino acids. The V and J ends lost 0 bases and 4 bases respectively, with 9 bases between them. Germline CDR1 reads SGDLS; CDR2 reads YYNGEE. DNA of the CDR3: TGTGCCAGCAGCGTAGGGGGGTGGCCAGATACGCAGTATTTT. Translating gives CASSVGGWPDTQYF.

This clonotype was found many times. This chain connects TRBV9 to TRBJ1-5; D perhaps matches TRBD1 (5 bases). This CDR3 spans 13 amino acids. Germline loops: CDR1 SGDLS, CDR2 YYNGEE. Trimming left V 3 bases short and J 2 bases short, with 6 bases between. The CDR3: CASSAGGNQPQHF. The CDR3, as DNA: TGTGCCAGCAGCGCGGGGGGCAATCAGCCCCAGCATTTT.

Regarding this clonotype: One junction end does not reproduce the germline sequence, and a read error may be involved. This sequence joins TRBV9 and TRBJ1-6, with D possibly TRBD1 on 5 matching bases. Germline V gene sequence: CDR1 SGDLS, CDR2 YYNGEE. This CDR3 has 14 residues. CDR3: CANSVGVGVSPLHF. CDR3 nucleotides: TGTGCCAACAGCGTAGGGGTCGGAGTTTCACCCCTCCACTTT.

This clonotype was seen repeatedly, ten times or more. The chain carries TRBV9 and TRBJ2-1, with D perhaps being TRBD1 or TRBD2 (6 bases each). Germline V gene lookup returns CDR1 SGDLS and CDR2 YYNGEE. CDR3 length: 13 residues. Trimming took off 4 bases at V and 15 bases at J, with 20 bases between the two ends. In DNA, the CDR3 is TGTGCCAGCAGCTATCCCTTAGGGGGGAACCTGTTCTTC. It yields the protein CASSYPLGGNLFF. Supplemented by reference TRBV9 and TRBJ2-1, the full variable domain reads DSGVTQTPKHLITATGQRVTLRCSPRSGDLSVYWYQQSLDQGLQFLIQYYNGEERAKGNILERFSAQQFPDLHSELNLSSLELGDSALYFCASSYPLGGNLFFGPGTRLTVL.

This clonotype was detected only a few times. The chain carries TRBV9 and TRBJ2-1, with TRBD2 matching 7 bases. CDR3 length equals 16 residues. The V segment lost 4 bases and the J segment 9 bases; nucleotides outside the gene matches: 16. Germline V gene sequence: CDR1 SGDLS, CDR2 YYNGEE. The CDR3: CASSPTGGRLGGEQFF. CDR3 in DNA: TGTGCCAGCAGCCCCACTGGCGGGAGACTCGGCGGTGAGCAGTTCTTC.

Many counts were recorded for this clonotype. The rearrangement joins TRBV9 to TRBJ2-7; D is uncertain. CDR1 and CDR2 from the germline V gene are SGDLS and YYNGEE. V was clipped by 3 bases and J by 5 bases, with 9 bases between them. This CDR3 comprises 12 residues. This CDR3 reads CASSDPGNEQYF. For the CDR3, the DNA is TGTGCCAGCAGCGACCCCGGCAACGAGCAGTACTTC.

At least ten counts were recorded for this clonotype. J is TRBJ2-7 and V is TRBV9; perhaps TRBD1 as D (5 bases). From germline, CDR1 is SGDLS and CDR2 YYNGEE. The CDR3 length is 14 residues. V lost 0 bases, J lost 7 bases, and 14 bases lay in between. CDR3 bases: TGTGCCAGCAGCGTAGATCACAGGTCTATGGAGCAGTACTTC. Its protein product is CASSVDHRSMEQYF.

Many counts were recorded for this clonotype. The chain combines TRBV9 with TRBJ2-3, with 7 bases lining up with TRBD1. CDR1 is SGDLS and CDR2 is YYNGEE in the germline V gene. The V gene end was trimmed by 4 bases and the J gene end by 0 bases; junction bases not matched to a gene: 8. This CDR3 is 16 amino acids long. DNA for the CDR3: TGTGCCAGCAGCCCCGAGGGGGCTTCTAGCACAGATACGCAGTATTTT. Residues: CASSPEGASSTDTQYF.

This clonotype has a count of ten or more. V and J are TRBV9 and TRBJ2-7; D gene uncertain. CDR1 is SGDLS, CDR2 YYNGEE, per germline. This CDR3 region has 15 residues. V was pared by 4 bases and J by 6 bases, with 20 bases between. The CDR3 loop reads CASSSSRNRPGEQYF. The CDR3 coding sequence is TGTGCCAGCAGCTCCTCGAGGAATCGTCCAGGCGAGCAGTACTTC.

This clonotype was seen repeatedly, ten times or more. This rearrangement joins TRBV9 to TRBJ1-2, with unresolved D. CDR1 and CDR2 (germline): SGDLS, YYNGEE. The length of the CDR3 is 15 residues. The V end lost 0 bases, the J end lost 6 bases, and 15 bases lay between the germline ends. DNA of the CDR3: TGTGCCAGCAGCGTAGGGGGATCTGGGCAGGATGGCTACACCTTC. Amino acids: CASSVGGSGQDGYTF.

This clonotype has at least ten counts. J is TRBJ2-3 and V is TRBV9; no clear D. Germline lookup yields CDR1 SGDLS and CDR2 YYNGEE. V was trimmed by 4 bases and J by 3 bases, leaving 12 bases between them. The CDR3 consists of 14 residues. The CDR3 DNA is TGTGCCAGCAGCCCGGCTCCTAGAACAGATACGCAGTATTTT. Translation gives CASSPAPRTDTQYF.

This clonotype showed up many times. The rearrangement joins TRBV9 to TRBJ2-2; 8 bases agree with TRBD2. The CDR3 sequence is 15 residues long. The ends lost 8 bases at V and 5 bases at J; junction bases unmatched: 11. Germline assignment: CDR1 SGDLS and CDR2 YYNGEE. CDR3 residues: CASSKREKGTGELFF. The CDR3 DNA follows: TGTGCCAGTTCAAAGCGGGAGAAGGGGACCGGGGAGCTGTTTTTT.

The chain is built from TRBV9 and TRBJ2-6; D remains ambiguous. Germline V gene data show CDR1 as SGDLS and CDR2 as YYNGEE. The CDR3 consists of 14 residues. Trimming removed 4 bases at V and 3 bases at J, with 8 bases between. CDR3 sequence reads: CASSPTGGANVLTF. The CDR3 coding sequence is TGTGCCAGCAGCCCCACGGGTGGGGCCAACGTCCTGACTTTC.

This clonotype is categorized as medium-sized (0.01 to 0.1%). This chain joins TRBV9 and TRBJ2-7, with 7 bases lining up with TRBD2. This CDR3 has 14 amino acids. With 1 base clipped from V and 2 bases from J, the junction kept 3 bases outside the gene matches. Looked up from germline, CDR1 is SGDLS and CDR2 is YYNGEE. In DNA form, the CDR3 reads TGTGCCAGCAGCGTACTAGCGGATACCTACGAGCAGTACTTC. Translation: CASSVLADTYEQYF. The full variable domain, completed using reference TRBV9 and TRBJ2-7, is DSGVTQTPKHLITATGQRVTLRCSPRSGDLSVYWYQQSLDQGLQFLIQYYNGEERAKGNILERFSAQQFPDLHSELNLSSLELGDSALYFCASSVLADTYEQYFGPGTRLTVT.

V and J are TRBV9 and TRBJ2-7; 9 positions match TRBD2. V lost 0 bases, J lost 2 bases, and 3 bases stayed unmatched. This CDR3 is 15 amino acids long. Germline values: CDR1 SGDLS, CDR2 YYNGEE. CDR3 in DNA: TGTGCCAGCAGCGTAGCTAGCGGGGCTGCCTACGAGCAGTACTTC. Protein sequence: CASSVASGAAYEQYF.

In its sample, this clonotype was seen many times. V usage is TRBV9 and J usage is TRBJ2-3, with TRBD2 matching 11 bases. The junction had 3 bases not matched to a gene; V was cut back by 2 bases and J by 4 bases. This CDR3 spans 15 amino acids. Germline assignment: CDR1 SGDLS and CDR2 YYNGEE. CDR3 sequence reads: CASSVELAGADTQYF. CDR3 bases: TGTGCCAGCAGCGTTGAACTAGCGGGAGCAGATACGCAGTATTTT.

This clonotype has ten or more counts. The V and J genes are TRBV9 and TRBJ2-7, with a tentative D call TRBD2 (6 bases). CDR1 and CDR2 from the germline V gene are SGDLS and YYNGEE. This CDR3 is built from 14 residues. Trimming shortened V by 2 bases and J by 7 bases, and 16 bases separated the two germline ends. CDR3 loop: CASSVDGGMVEQYF. In DNA form, the CDR3 reads TGTGCCAGCAGCGTGGATGGGGGGATGGTAGAGCAGTACTTC. The variable domain in full, completed from reference TRBV9 and TRBJ2-7, reads DSGVTQTPKHLITATGQRVTLRCSPRSGDLSVYWYQQSLDQGLQFLIQYYNGEERAKGNILERFSAQQFPDLHSELNLSSLELGDSALYFCASSVDGGMVEQYFGPGTRLTVT.

The chain uses TRBV9 and TRBJ2-7; tentative D call: TRBD1 (6 bases). Trimming took 0 bases from V and 0 from J, leaving 13 bases between them. The germline V gene has CDR1 SGDLS and CDR2 YYNGEE. This CDR3 is built from 16 residues. In DNA, the CDR3 is TGTGCCAGCAGCGTAGGGGTAACAGGGAGCTCCTACGAGCAGTACTTC. It is translated as CASSVGVTGSSYEQYF.

This clonotype was counted between two and nine times. DNA of the CDR3: TGTGCCAGCAGCGTAGTTCCCGGGACTAGGGTGGGCAATGAGCAGTTCTTC. Translation gives CASSVVPGTRVGNEQFF. This sequence joins TRBV9 and TRBJ2-1, with 8 bases fitting TRBD2. The J segment lost 6 bases and the V segment lost 0 bases, leaving 11 bases of the junction unmatched. The germline V gene encodes CDR1 SGDLS and CDR2 YYNGEE. The CDR3 has 17 residues.

This clonotype was observed many times. The rearrangement links TRBV9 to TRBJ2-3, with TRBD2 identical over 8 bases. Losses at the gene ends were 7 bases for V and 6 bases for J; bases not matched to a gene: 10. Germline-derived CDR1 and CDR2 are SGDLS and YYNGEE. The CDR3 has 14 amino acids. The chain's CDR3 is CASGREGLSDTQYF. The CDR3 DNA sequence: TGTGCCAGCGGTCGGGAGGGCCTTTCGGATACGCAGTATTTT.

This clonotype was seen many times. The chain carries TRBV9 and TRBJ2-2, with D unresolved. The V gene lost 1 base and the J gene lost 2 bases, with 9 bases spanning the gap. This CDR3 contains 15 residues. Germline V CDR1 and CDR2: SGDLS, YYNGEE. CDR3 sequence (DNA): TGTGCCAGCAGCGTATTACTGCGAAACACCGGGGAGCTGTTTTTT. Its translation is CASSVLLRNTGELFF.

The gene calls are TRBV9 and TRBJ2-1; perhaps TRBD2 as D (5 bases). The CDR3 length is 18 residues. Trimming shortened V by 7 bases and J by 0 bases, and 23 bases separated the two germline ends. CDR1 is SGDLS and CDR2 is YYNGEE in the germline V gene. CDR3 nucleotide sequence: TGTGCCAGCGGTTCAAAATGGGGTGAGGGAAGCTCCTACAATGAGCAGTTCTTC. Translation: CASGSKWGEGSSYNEQFF.